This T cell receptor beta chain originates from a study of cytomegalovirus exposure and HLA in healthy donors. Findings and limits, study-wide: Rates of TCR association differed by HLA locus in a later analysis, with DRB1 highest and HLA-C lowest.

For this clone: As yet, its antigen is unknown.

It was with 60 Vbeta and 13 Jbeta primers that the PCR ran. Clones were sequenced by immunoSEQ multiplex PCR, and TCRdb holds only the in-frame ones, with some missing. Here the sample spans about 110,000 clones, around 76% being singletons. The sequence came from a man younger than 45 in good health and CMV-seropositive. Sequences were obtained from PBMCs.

The CDR3 region is CASSVDGGNNSPLHF. CDR3 bases: TGTGCCAGCAGCGTAGACGGGGGGAATAATTCACCCCTCCACTTT. The gene calls are TRBV9 and TRBJ1-6, with D possibly being TRBD1 (5 bases). Germline V gene sequence: CDR1 SGDLS, CDR2 YYNGEE. The V end was cut by 0 bases, the J end by 5 bases, with 9 bases between. The CDR3 covers 15 residues.